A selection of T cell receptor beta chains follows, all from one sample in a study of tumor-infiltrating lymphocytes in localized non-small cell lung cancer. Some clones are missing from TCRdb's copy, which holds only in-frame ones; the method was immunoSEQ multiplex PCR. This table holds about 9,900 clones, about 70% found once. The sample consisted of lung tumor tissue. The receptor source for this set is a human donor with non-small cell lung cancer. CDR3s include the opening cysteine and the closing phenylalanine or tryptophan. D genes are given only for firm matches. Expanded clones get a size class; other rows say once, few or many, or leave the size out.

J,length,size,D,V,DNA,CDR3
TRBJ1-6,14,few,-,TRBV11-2,TGTGCCAGCAGCTTAGCATGGAAAGGGTCACCCCTCCACTTT,CASSLAWKGSPLHF
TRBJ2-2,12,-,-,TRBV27,TGTGCCAGCATAGGTGTCACCGGGGAGCTGTTTTTT,CASIGVTGELFF
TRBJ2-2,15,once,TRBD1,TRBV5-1,TGCGCCAGCAGCCCGGGGACAGGTGGGGCCGGGGAGCTGTTTTTT,CASSPGTGGAGELFF
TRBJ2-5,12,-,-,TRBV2,TGTGCCAGCAGCGAGGGGGGGGAGACCCAGTACTTC,CASSEGGETQYF
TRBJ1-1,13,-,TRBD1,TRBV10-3,TGTGCCATCAGTACCGGGACAGAGTTTGAAGCTTTCTTT,CAISTGTEFEAFF
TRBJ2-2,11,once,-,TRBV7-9,TGTGCCAGCACCTATTCCGGGGAGCTGTTTTTT,CASTYSGELFF
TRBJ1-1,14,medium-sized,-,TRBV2,TGTGCCAGCAGTTTCCTGGGCCCAAACACTGAAGCTTTCTTT,CASSFLGPNTEAFF
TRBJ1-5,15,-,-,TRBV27,TGTGCCAGCAGTCTAACGGGAGGGCAGGGACAGCCCCAGCATTTT,CASSLTGGQGQPQHF
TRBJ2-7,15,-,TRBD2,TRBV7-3,TGTGCCAGCAGCCGGGGGGGACGGGACCTCTACGAGCAGTACTTC,CASSRGGRDLYEQYF
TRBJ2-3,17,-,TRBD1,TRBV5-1,TGCGCCAGCAGCTTGGATGGACAGGGTGGTCTCACAGATACGCAGTATTTT,CASSLDGQGGLTDTQYF
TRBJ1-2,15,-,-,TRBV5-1,TGCGCCAGCAGCGCGGTAAGGATAGGGGCGGGAGGCTACACCTTC,CASSAVRIGAGGYTF
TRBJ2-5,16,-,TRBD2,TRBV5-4,TGTGCCAGCAGCACCCGACTAGCGGGGGGCCAAGAGACCCAGTACTTC,CASSTRLAGGQETQYF
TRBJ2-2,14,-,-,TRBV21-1,TGTGCCACCCCTTGCGGACGGAACACCGGGGAGCTGTTTTTT,CATPCGRNTGELFF
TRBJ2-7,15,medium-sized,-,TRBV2,TGTGCCAGCAGTGTCGGGCGGGGTGTGAGGTACGAGCAGTACTTC,CASSVGRGVRYEQYF
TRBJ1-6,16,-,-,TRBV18,TGTGCCAGCTCATCCTACAGGGAATCAGATAATTCACCCCTCCACTTT,CASSSYRESDNSPLHF
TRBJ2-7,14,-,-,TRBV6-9,TGTGCCAGCAGGGTCGAGGGTGGCTCCTACGAGCAGTACTTC,CASRVEGGSYEQYF